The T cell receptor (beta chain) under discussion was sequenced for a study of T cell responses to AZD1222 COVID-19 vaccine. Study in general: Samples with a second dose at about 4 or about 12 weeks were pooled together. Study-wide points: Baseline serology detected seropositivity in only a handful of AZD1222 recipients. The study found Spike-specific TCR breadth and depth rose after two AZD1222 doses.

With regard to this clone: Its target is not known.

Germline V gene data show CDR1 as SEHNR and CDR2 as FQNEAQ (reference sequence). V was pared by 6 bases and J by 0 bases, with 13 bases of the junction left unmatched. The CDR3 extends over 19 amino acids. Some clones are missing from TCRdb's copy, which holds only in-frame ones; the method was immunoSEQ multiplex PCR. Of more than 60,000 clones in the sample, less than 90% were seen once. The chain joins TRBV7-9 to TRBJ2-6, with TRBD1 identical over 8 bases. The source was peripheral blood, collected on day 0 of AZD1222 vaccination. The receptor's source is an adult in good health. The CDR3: CASRFQTGVPLSGANVLTF. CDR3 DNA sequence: TGTGCCAGCAGATTCCAGACAGGGGTCCCCCTCTCTGGGGCCAACGTCCTGACTTTC.